What follows are 13 T cell receptor beta chains derived from one specimen sequenced in a study of blood T cell repertoires in COVID-19 (TCRdb year 2020). Libraries were built with the immunoSEQ multiplex PCR assay. TCRdb stores this immuneACCESS table with in-frame sequences only. Part of the clones is absent; in the studies checked, under half of the shortfall reflects unresolved V genes, and no reason is known for the rest. A total of around 370,000 clones appear in this sample, roughly 86% of them only once. Approximately 7.3% of the sample rests with the top ten. The sequencing sample was made of peripheral blood. The receptors come from an older woman with COVID-19, enrolled during active disease.

V and J are TRBV18 and TRBJ1-1; no clear D gene. CDR3 length: 19 residues. With 2 bases removed from V and 0 bases from J, the gap between germline ends came to 22 bases. CDR1 and CDR2 (germline): KGHSH, LQKENI. The CDR3: CASSPSLWLRNGLNTEAFF. The CDR3, as DNA: TGTGCCAGCTCACCATCATTATGGTTGAGGAATGGGTTGAACACTGAAGCTTTCTTT.

The gene calls are TRBV12-2 and TRBJ1-6; the table's D call TRBD1 went unverified against the DNA. TRBV12-2 is shown as a pseudogene. CDR3 size: 17 residues. The CDR3, as DNA: TGTGCAAGTCGCCCAGGGGACAGGGGGCTTAGTAATTCACCCCTCCACTTT. As protein: CASRPGDRGLSNSPLHF.

V usage is TRBV9 and J usage is TRBJ1-2; D ambiguous. This CDR3 contains 12 residues. V dropped 6 bases and J dropped 4 bases, with 10 bases sitting between them. CDR1 and CDR2 from the germline V gene are SGDLS and YYNGEE. DNA for the CDR3: TGTGCCAGCAACAGTGATTTCTATGGCTACACCTTC. Protein sequence: CASNSDFYGYTF.

This clone was seen a handful of times. The chain recombines TRBV6-2 or TRBV6-3 with TRBJ2-7; 8 nucleotides align to TRBD2. CDR3 length: 17 amino acids. The junction had 14 bases not matched to a gene; V was cut back by 2 bases and J by 5 bases. From germline, CDR1 is MNHEY and CDR2 SVGEGT. CDR3 region: CASSYRLLGGGKHEQYF. For the CDR3, the DNA is TGTGCCAGCAGTTACCGCCTTTTGGGCGGGGGGAAACACGAGCAGTACTTC.

A note on this clone: Other DNA sequences in this sample translate to the same CDR3. CDR3 amino acids: CASSFGDRQETQYF. In nucleotides, the CDR3 is TGTGCCAGCAGCTTCGGGGACAGACAAGAGACCCAGTACTTC. The rearrangement joins TRBV5-4 to TRBJ2-5; TRBD1 agrees at 7 bases. Trimming at V came to 2 bases and at J to 2 bases, leaving 3 bases not matched to a gene. The germline V gene encodes CDR1 SGHNT and CDR2 YYREEE (reference sequence). The CDR3 is 14 amino acids.

CDR3 sequence reads: CSARDSSSYNEQFF. Here the CDR3 DNA reads TGCAGCGCTCGTGACTCGAGCTCCTACAATGAGCAGTTCTTC. This chain connects TRBV29-1 to TRBJ2-1; the D is unclear. The CDR3 is 14 residues long. Per germline, CDR1 SQVTM and CDR2 ANQGSEA. The ends were cut back, 7 bases at V and 0 bases at J, with 13 bases in the middle.

The genes are TRBV10-3 and TRBJ1-2; D is possibly TRBD1 (5 bases). The V gene's germline CDR1 is ENHRY and CDR2 SYGVKD. V gave up 4 bases and J gave up 0 bases, with 15 bases separating them. The CDR3 covers 16 residues. CDR3 DNA sequence: TGTGCCATCAGTGGGGGGAGGGAGCTACCTAACTATGGCTACACCTTC. It codes for CAISGGRELPNYGYTF.

Here the CDR3 reads CASSSGQGLNTEAFF. Here the CDR3 DNA reads TGCGCCAGCAGCTCCGGACAGGGATTGAACACTGAAGCTTTCTTT. This chain links TRBV5-1 with TRBJ1-1; 8 bases are shared with TRBD1. The germline CDR1 and CDR2 sequences are SGHRS and YFSETQ. The V and J ends lost 3 bases and 0 bases, in that order; junction bases with no gene match: 4. CDR3 size: 15 residues.

The rearrangement uses TRBV28 and TRBJ1-4; no reliable D call. Trimming left V 6 bases short and J 0 bases short, with 8 bases between. In germline, CDR1 is MDHEN, CDR2 SYDVKM. This CDR3 is built from 14 residues. CDR3 residues: CASSLTATNEKLFF. The CDR3 DNA sequence: TGTGCCAGCAGCCTCACAGCAACTAATGAAAAACTGTTTTTT.

This sequence joins TRBV5-3 and TRBJ1-2; tentatively, D is TRBD1 (6 bases). TRBV5-3 is noted as an ORF with a role that remains uncertain. CDR3 size: 14 residues. The ends were cut back, 4 bases at V and 1 base at J, with 11 bases in the middle. The CDR3 sequence is CARSEPRGNYGYTF. The CDR3, as DNA: TGTGCCAGAAGCGAACCCAGGGGTAACTATGGCTACACCTTC.

V usage is TRBV13 and J usage is TRBJ1-2, with D hard to call. This CDR3 contains 16 residues. V was cut by 4 bases and J by 4 bases, with 19 bases left in between. Germline CDR1 PRHDT, CDR2 FYEKMQ (reference sequence). The CDR3 bases are TGTGCCAGCAGCTCCGAAAGGCGCGGGGATGTCTATGGCTACACCTTC. Translated, it gives CASSSERRGDVYGYTF.

This chain joins TRBV9 and TRBJ2-3, with 8 bases lining up with TRBD2. The CDR3 length is 15 residues. Looked up from germline, CDR1 is SGDLS and CDR2 is YYNGEE. With V trimmed by 4 bases and J by 0 bases, 4 bases remained unmatched. The CDR3 sequence is CASSPRGASTDTQYF. CDR3 in DNA: TGTGCCAGCAGCCCGCGGGGGGCTAGCACAGATACGCAGTATTTT.

As concerns this clone: Other DNA variants within this sample encode the same CDR3. The chain recombines TRBV27 with TRBJ2-7; 8 bases line up with TRBD1. The trim removed 4 bases at V and 1 base at J, leaving 3 bases unmatched. The CDR3 has 14 residues. Germline loops: CDR1 MNHEY, CDR2 SMNVEV (reference sequence). Here the CDR3 reads CASSYGQGSYEQYF. The CDR3 DNA reads TGTGCCAGCAGTTACGGACAGGGATCCTACGAGCAGTACTTC.